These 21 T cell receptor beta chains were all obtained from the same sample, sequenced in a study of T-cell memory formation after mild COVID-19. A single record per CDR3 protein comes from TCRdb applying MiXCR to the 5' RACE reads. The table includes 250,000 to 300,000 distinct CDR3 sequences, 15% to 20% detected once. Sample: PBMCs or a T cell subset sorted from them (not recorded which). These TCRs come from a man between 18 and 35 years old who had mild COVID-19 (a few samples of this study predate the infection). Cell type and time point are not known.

The CDR3 DNA follows: TGCGCCAGCAGCTTGAGCTTCCGGGAGAACACTGAAGCTTTCTTT. Translating gives CASSLSFRENTEAFF. The genes are TRBV5-1 and TRBJ1-1; D gene ambiguous. Germline CDR1 SGHRS, CDR2 YFSETQ. The CDR3 has 15 amino acids. The V gene lost 1 base and the J gene lost 1 base, with 11 bases spanning the gap.

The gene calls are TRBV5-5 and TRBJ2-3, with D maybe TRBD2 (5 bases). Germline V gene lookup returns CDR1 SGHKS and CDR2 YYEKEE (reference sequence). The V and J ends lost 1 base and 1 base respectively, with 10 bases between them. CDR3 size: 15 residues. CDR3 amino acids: CASSLYWGGTDTQYF. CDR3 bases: TGTGCCAGCAGCTTGTATTGGGGAGGCACAGATACGCAGTATTTT.

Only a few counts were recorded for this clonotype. In DNA, the CDR3 is TGTGCCGTCCAAAAATTCCAGGGCGGTCGCTACACCGGGGAGCTGTTTTTT. It specifies CAVQKFQGGRYTGELFF. The chain couples TRBV3-1 to TRBJ2-2; D might be TRBD1 (5 bases). Trimming took off 11 bases at V and 3 bases at J, with 25 bases between the two ends. The CDR3 totals 17 residues. CDR1 is LGHDT, CDR2 YNNKEL, per germline (reference sequence).

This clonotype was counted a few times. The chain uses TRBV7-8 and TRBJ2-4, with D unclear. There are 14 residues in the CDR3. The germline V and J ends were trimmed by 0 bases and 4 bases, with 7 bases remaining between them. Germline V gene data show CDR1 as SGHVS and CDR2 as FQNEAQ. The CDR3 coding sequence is TGTGCCAGCAGCTTAGCGGACCTGAAAAACATTCAGTACTTC. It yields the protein CASSLADLKNIQYF. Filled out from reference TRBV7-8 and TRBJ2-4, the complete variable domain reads GAGVSQSPRYKVAKRGQDVALRCDPISGHVSLFWYQQALGQGPEFLTYFQNEAQLDKSGLPSDRFFAERPEGSVSTLKIQRTQQEDSAVYLCASSLADLKNIQYFGAGTRLSVL.

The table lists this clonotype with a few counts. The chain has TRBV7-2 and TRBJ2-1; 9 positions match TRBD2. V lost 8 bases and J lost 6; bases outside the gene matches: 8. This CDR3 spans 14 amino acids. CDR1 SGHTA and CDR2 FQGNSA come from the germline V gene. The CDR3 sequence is CASRRLADSNEQFF. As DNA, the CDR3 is TGTGCCAGCCGTCGACTAGCGGACTCCAATGAGCAGTTCTTC.

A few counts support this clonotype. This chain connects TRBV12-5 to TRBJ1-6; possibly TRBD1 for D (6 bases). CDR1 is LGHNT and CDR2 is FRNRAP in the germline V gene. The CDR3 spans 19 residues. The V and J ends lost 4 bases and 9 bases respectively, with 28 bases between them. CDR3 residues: CASGSPRGVRGPPSSPLHF. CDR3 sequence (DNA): TGTGCTAGTGGTTCGCCTAGAGGGGTCAGGGGCCCGCCGAGTTCACCCCTCCACTTT.

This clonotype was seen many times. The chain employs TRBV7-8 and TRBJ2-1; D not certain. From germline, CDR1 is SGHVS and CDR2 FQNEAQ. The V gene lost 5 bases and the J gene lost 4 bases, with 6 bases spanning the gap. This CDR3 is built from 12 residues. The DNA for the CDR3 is TGTGCCAGCAGCCTCTATTACAATGAGCAGTTCTTC. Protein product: CASSLYYNEQFF. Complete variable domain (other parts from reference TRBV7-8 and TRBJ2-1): GAGVSQSPRYKVAKRGQDVALRCDPISGHVSLFWYQQALGQGPEFLTYFQNEAQLDKSGLPSDRFFAERPEGSVSTLKIQRTQQEDSAVYLCASSLYYNEQFFGPGTRLTVL.

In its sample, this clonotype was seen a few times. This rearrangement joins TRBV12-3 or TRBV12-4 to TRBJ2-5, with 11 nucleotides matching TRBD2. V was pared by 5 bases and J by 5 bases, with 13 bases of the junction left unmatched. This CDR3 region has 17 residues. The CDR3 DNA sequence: TGTGCCAGCAGTCAACGACTAGCGGGGCCATATGGGGAGACCCAGTACTTC. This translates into CASSQRLAGPYGETQYF.

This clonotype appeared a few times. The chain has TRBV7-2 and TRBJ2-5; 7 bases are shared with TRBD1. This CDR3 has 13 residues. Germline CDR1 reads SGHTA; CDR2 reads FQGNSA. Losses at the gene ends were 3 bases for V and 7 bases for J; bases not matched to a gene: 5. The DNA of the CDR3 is TGTGCCAGCAGCTTTGAGGGGGCTGTGACCCAGTACTTC. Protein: CASSFEGAVTQYF.

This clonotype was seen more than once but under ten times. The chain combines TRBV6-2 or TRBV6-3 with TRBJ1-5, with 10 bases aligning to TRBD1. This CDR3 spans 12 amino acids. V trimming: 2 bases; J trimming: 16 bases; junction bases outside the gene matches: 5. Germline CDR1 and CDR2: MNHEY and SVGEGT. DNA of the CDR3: TGTGCCAGCAGTTACACCGGGACAGGGGTCCATTTT. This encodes CASSYTGTGVHF.

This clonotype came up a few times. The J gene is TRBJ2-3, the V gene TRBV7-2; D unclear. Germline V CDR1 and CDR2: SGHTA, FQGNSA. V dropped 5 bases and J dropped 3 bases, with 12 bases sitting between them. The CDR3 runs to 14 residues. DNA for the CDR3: TGTGCCAGCAGCCAGGACCAATTGACAGATACGCAGTATTTT. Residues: CASSQDQLTDTQYF.

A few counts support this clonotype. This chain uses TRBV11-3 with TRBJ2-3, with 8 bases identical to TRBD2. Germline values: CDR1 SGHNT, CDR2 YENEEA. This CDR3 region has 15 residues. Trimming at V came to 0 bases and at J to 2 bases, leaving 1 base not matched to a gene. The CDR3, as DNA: TGTGCCAGCAGCTTAGATAGCGGGACCACAGATACGCAGTATTTT. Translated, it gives CASSLDSGTTDTQYF.

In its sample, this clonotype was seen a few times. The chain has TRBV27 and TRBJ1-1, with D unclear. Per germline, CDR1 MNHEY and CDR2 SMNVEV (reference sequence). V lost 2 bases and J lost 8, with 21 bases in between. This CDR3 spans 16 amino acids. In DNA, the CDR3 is TGTGCCAGCAGTTTACAAACCGGGAACCCCAACCTCGAAGCTTTCTTT. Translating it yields CASSLQTGNPNLEAFF.

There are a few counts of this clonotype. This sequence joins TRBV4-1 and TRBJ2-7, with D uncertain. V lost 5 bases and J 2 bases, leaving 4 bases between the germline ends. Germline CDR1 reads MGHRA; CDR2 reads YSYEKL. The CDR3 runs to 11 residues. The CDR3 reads CASSNAYEQYF. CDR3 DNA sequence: TGCGCCAGCAGCAATGCCTACGAGCAGTACTTC.

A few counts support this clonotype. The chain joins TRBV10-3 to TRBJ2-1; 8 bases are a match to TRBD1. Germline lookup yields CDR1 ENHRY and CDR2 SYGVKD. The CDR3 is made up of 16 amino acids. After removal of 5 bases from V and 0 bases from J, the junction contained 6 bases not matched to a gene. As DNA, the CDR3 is TGTGCCATCAGTAGACAGGGGTCGAGCTCCTACAATGAGCAGTTCTTC. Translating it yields CAISRQGSSSYNEQFF.

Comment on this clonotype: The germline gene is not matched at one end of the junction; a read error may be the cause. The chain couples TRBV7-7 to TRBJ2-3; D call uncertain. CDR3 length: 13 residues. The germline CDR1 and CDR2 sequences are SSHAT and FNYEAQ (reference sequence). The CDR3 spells CASSDSATDTQYF. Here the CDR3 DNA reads TGTGCTAGCAGCGATTCGGCCACAGATACGCAGTATTTT. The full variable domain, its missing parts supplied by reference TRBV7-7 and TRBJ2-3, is GAGVSQSPRYKVTKRGQDVTLRCDPISSHATLYWYQQALGQGPEFLTYFNYEAQPDKSGLPSDRFSAERPEGSISTLTIQRTEQRDSAMYRCASSDSATDTQYFGPGTRLTVL.

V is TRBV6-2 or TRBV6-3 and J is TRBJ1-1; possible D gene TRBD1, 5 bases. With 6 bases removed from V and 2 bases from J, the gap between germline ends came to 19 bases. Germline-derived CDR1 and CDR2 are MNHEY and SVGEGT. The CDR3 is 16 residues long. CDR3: CASSRDPRDFNTEAFF. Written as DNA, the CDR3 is TGTGCCAGCAGCCGCGACCCCCGGGACTTCAACACTGAAGCTTTCTTT.

CDR3 residues: CASSSGQVTFTDTQYF. CDR3 DNA sequence: TGTGCCAGCAGTTCCGGACAGGTGACCTTCACAGATACGCAGTATTTT. The V gene is TRBV27, the J gene TRBJ2-3, with TRBD1 identical over 7 bases. This CDR3 has 16 residues. Germline V gives CDR1 MNHEY, CDR2 SMNVEV (reference sequence). Germline trimming cut 4 bases from V and 2 bases from J; bases unmatched to any gene: 9.

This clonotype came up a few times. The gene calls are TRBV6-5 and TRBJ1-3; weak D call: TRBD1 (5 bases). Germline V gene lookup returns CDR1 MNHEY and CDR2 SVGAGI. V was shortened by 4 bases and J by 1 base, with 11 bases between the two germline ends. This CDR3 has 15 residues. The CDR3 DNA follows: TGTGCCAGCAGTTCGCAGGGTACTTCTGGAAACACCATATATTTT. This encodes CASSSQGTSGNTIYF.

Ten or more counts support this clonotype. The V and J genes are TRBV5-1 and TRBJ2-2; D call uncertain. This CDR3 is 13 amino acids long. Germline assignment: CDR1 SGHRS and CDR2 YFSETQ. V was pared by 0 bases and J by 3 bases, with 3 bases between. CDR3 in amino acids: CASSLDHTGELFF. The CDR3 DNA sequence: TGCGCCAGCAGCTTGGATCACACCGGGGAGCTGTTTTTT. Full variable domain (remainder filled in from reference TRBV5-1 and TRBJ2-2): KAGVTQTPRYLIKTRGQQVTLSCSPISGHRSVSWYQQTPGQGLQFLFEYFSETQRNKGNFPGRFSGRQFSNSRSEMNVSTLELGDSALYLCASSLDHTGELFFGEGSRLTVL.

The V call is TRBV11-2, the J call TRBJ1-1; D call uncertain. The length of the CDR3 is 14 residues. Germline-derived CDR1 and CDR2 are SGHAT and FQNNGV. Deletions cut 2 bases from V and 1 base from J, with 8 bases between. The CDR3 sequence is CASSLFRGNTEAFF. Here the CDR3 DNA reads TGTGCCAGCAGCTTATTTCGTGGGAACACTGAAGCTTTCTTT.